This passage covers 25 T cell receptor beta chains from one sample sequenced in a study of OX40 agonist ivuxolimab in advanced cancers. Clones were read by immunoSEQ multiplex PCR, and TCRdb kept only the in-frame ones, dropping some. The table has 55,000 or so clones, about 90% seen once. The sample was CD4+ or CD8+ T cells sorted from blood, taken in a trial of the OX40 agonist ivuxolimab. These receptors were taken from an adult with an advanced solid tumor such as melanoma, head and neck, liver or kidney cancer.

The chain recombines TRBV9 with TRBJ2-3, with TRBD2 identical over 8 bases. V lost 5 bases and J lost 4; bases outside the gene matches: 9. This CDR3 spans 15 amino acids. CDR1 is SGDLS, CDR2 YYNGEE, per germline. DNA for the CDR3: TGTGCCAGCAGGGCGGGAGGCCTTTCTTCAGATACGCAGTATTTT. The encoded protein is CASRAGGLSSDTQYF.

The chain is built from TRBV30 and TRBJ2-7; 7 nucleotides align to TRBD1. Germline CDR1 and CDR2: GTSNPN and SVGIG (reference sequence). V was clipped by 0 bases and J by 0 bases; unmatched bases: 2. The CDR3 extends over 14 amino acids. CDR3 in DNA: TGTGCCTGGAGTGTAGGGGGCGGCTCCTACGAGCAGTACTTC. It specifies CAWSVGGGSYEQYF.

This rearrangement joins TRBV9 to TRBJ1-1; D gene ambiguous. The CDR3 totals 15 residues. Germline-derived CDR1 and CDR2 are SGDLS and YYNGEE. The V end was cut by 3 bases, the J end by 8 bases, with 20 bases between. The CDR3 loop is CASSAETTGFLEAFF. As DNA, the CDR3 is TGTGCCAGCAGCGCTGAAACTACTGGCTTTTTGGAAGCTTTCTTT. Complete variable domain (other parts from reference TRBV9 and TRBJ1-1): DSGVTQTPKHLITATGQRVTLRCSPRSGDLSVYWYQQSLDQGLQFLIQYYNGEERAKGNILERFSAQQFPDLHSELNLSSLELGDSALYFCASSAETTGFLEAFFGQGTRLTVV.

CDR3 sequence reads: CSAGAIHGYTF. The CDR3 nucleotides read TGCAGTGCTGGCGCGATCCATGGCTACACCTTC. The chain couples TRBV20-1 to TRBJ1-2; D remains unclear. V lost 5 bases, J lost 6 bases, and 10 bases lay in between. The CDR3 extends over 11 amino acids. Germline loops: CDR1 DFQATT, CDR2 SNEGSKA (reference sequence).

The chain is built from TRBV2 and TRBJ2-7; 7 bases are a match to TRBD1. The CDR3 extends over 12 amino acids. Germline V CDR1 and CDR2: SNHLY, FYNNEI. Trimming cost V 5 bases and J 4 bases; bases outside gene matches: 2. The CDR3 region has the DNA TGTGCCAGCAGTTCACAGGGGTACGAGCAGTACTTC. Its protein is CASSSQGYEQYF.

The chain combines TRBV27 with TRBJ2-6; the D call may be TRBD1 or TRBD2 (5 bases each). V was cut by 4 bases and J by 7 bases, with 8 bases left in between. Germline assignment: CDR1 MNHEY and CDR2 SMNVEV (reference sequence). The CDR3 is 13 amino acids. CDR3 amino acids: CASSSGRANVLTF. The DNA for the CDR3 is TGTGCCAGCAGTTCGGGACGCGCCAACGTCCTGACTTTC.

The CDR3 spells CACFTGELFF. CDR3 nucleotide sequence: TGTGCCTGTTTCACCGGGGAGCTGTTTTTT. The chain couples TRBV30 to TRBJ2-2, with D uncertain. Trimming stripped 6 bases from V and 4 bases from J, with 3 bases between. This CDR3 has 10 residues. Germline V gives CDR1 GTSNPN, CDR2 SVGIG (reference sequence).

The rearrangement joins TRBV6-6 to TRBJ1-3; 9 bases agree with TRBD1. V was clipped by 6 bases and J by 2 bases; unmatched bases: 2. The CDR3 is 14 amino acids. Per the germline V gene, CDR1 is MNHNY and CDR2 is SVGAGI (reference sequence). CDR3 protein: CASRRDRAGNTIYF. In DNA, the CDR3 is TGTGCCAGCAGGAGGGACAGGGCTGGAAACACCATATATTTT.

The rearrangement links TRBV27 to TRBJ1-1, with unresolved D. The CDR3 spans 14 residues. Germline values: CDR1 MNHEY, CDR2 SMNVEV (reference sequence). Trimming took 4 bases from V and 0 from J, leaving 9 bases between them. CDR3 DNA: TGTGCCAGCAGTTCCACGGGCCTGAACACTGAAGCTTTCTTT. This sequence encodes CASSSTGLNTEAFF.

The chain recombines TRBV28 with TRBJ1-5; D gene ambiguous. Trimming took off 9 bases at V and 0 bases at J, with 30 bases between the two ends. The germline CDR1 and CDR2 sequences are MDHEN and SYDVKM. The CDR3 length is 20 residues. CDR3 region: CASRKGGRRFRFYSNQPQHF. The CDR3 coding sequence is TGTGCCAGTCGTAAAGGAGGACGGAGATTTAGATTTTATAGCAATCAGCCCCAGCATTTT.

This chain links TRBV25-1 with TRBJ2-4; 9 nucleotides match TRBD1. Losses at the gene ends were 4 bases for V and 5 bases for J; bases not matched to a gene: 6. The germline gives CDR1 MGHDK, CDR2 SYGVNS. The CDR3 is 15 residues long. CDR3 sequence (DNA): TGTGCCAGCAGTGTAATGGGGGACAGGGAAAACATTCAGTACTTC. This codes for CASSVMGDRENIQYF.

This chain joins TRBV19 and TRBJ2-3; D may be TRBD2 (6 bases). Germline-derived CDR1 and CDR2 are LNHDA and SQIVND (reference sequence). The V gene lost 7 bases and the J gene lost 6 bases, with 20 bases spanning the gap. This CDR3 is 15 amino acids long. The CDR3, as DNA: TGTGCCAGTAAAGTCGGGGGACGAGACTACGATACGCAGTATTTT. Its translation is CASKVGGRDYDTQYF.

V is TRBV6-1 and J is TRBJ2-6; D gene uncertain. Between the trimmed V and J ends, which lost 7 bases and 0 bases, there was a span of 4 bases. The CDR3 is 13 amino acids. CDR1 is MNHNS, CDR2 SASEGT, per germline. Here the CDR3 DNA reads TGTGCCAGCACCATCTCTGGGGCCAACGTCCTGACTTTC. Translated: CASTISGANVLTF.

The chain couples TRBV5-1 to TRBJ2-2; 9 positions agree with TRBD1. Germline V gene sequence: CDR1 SGHRS, CDR2 YFSETQ. The CDR3 spans 15 residues. Trimming took 5 bases from V and 5 from J; bases not matched to a gene: 7. The CDR3 coding sequence is TGCGCCAGCAGATCCGGGACAGGGTGGACCGGGGAGCTGTTTTTT. Its translation is CASRSGTGWTGELFF.

The genes are TRBV25-1 and TRBJ2-1; 9 bases are a match to TRBD2. Per germline, CDR1 MGHDK and CDR2 SYGVNS. J was trimmed by 6 bases and V by 8 bases; bases with no gene match: 5. The CDR3 covers 13 residues. CDR3 sequence (DNA): TGTGCCAGCTGGCGGGAGGGCCCCAATGAGCAGTTCTTC. Amino acid sequence: CASWREGPNEQFF.

This chain connects TRBV5-1 to TRBJ1-1; TRBD1 matches at 11 bases. J gave up 6 bases and V 4 bases, and 5 bases lay outside the gene matches. This CDR3 is 14 amino acids long. Germline V gene sequence: CDR1 SGHRS, CDR2 YFSETQ. In nucleotides, the CDR3 is TGCGCCAGCAGCGATCCGGGACAGGGGGCTGAAGCTTTCTTT. Translation: CASSDPGQGAEAFF.

V and J are TRBV28 and TRBJ2-7, with no clear D. Germline V gene sequence: CDR1 MDHEN, CDR2 SYDVKM. V gave up 2 bases and J gave up 3 bases, with 8 bases separating them. The CDR3 has 13 residues. In nucleotides, the CDR3 is TGTGCCAGCAGTTTAAAGGTACTCTACGAGCAGTACTTC. Amino acids: CASSLKVLYEQYF.

The table lists this clone with a count of one. This chain links TRBV19 with TRBJ2-7, with 8 bases matching TRBD1. The CDR3 extends over 12 amino acids. Germline lookup yields CDR1 LNHDA and CDR2 SQIVND (reference sequence). Germline trimming cut 8 bases from V and 3 bases from J; bases unmatched to any gene: 3. The CDR3 spells CASGDRFYEQYF. The DNA for the CDR3 is TGTGCCAGTGGGGACAGGTTCTACGAGCAGTACTTC.

CDR3 residues: CARSQHRRLNTEAFF. DNA of the CDR3: TGTGCCAGAAGCCAACACAGGCGTTTGAACACTGAAGCTTTCTTT. The V and J genes are TRBV5-3 and TRBJ1-1; maybe TRBD1 (5 bases). TRBV5-3 is an ORF; its function is uncertain. This CDR3 spans 15 amino acids. V dropped 4 bases and J dropped 0 bases, with 13 bases sitting between them.

V usage is TRBV30 and J usage is TRBJ2-7; D is unresolved. Germline assignment: CDR1 GTSNPN and CDR2 SVGIG (reference sequence). The CDR3 is made up of 14 amino acids. Trimming removed 0 bases at V and 6 bases at J, with 15 bases between. CDR3 amino acids: CAWSVPMGSREQYF. The CDR3 DNA is TGTGCCTGGAGTGTACCTATGGGAAGTCGCGAGCAGTACTTC.

The chain has TRBV28 and TRBJ1-5, with D possibly matching TRBD1 (5 bases). The germline V gene has CDR1 MDHEN and CDR2 SYDVKM. Trimming took off 6 bases at V and 7 bases at J, with 19 bases between the two ends. The CDR3 sequence is 15 residues long. CDR3 DNA sequence: TGTGCCAGCAGCGCTATACGGCAGGGTATGCAGCCCCAGCATTTT. Residues: CASSAIRQGMQPQHF.

The sample holds one count of this clone. This chain connects TRBV18 to TRBJ2-5; maybe TRBD1 (6 bases). The closer fit of TRBJ2-7 to the DNA end suggests the J call may be wrong. CDR1 KGHSH and CDR2 LQKENI come from the germline V gene. This CDR3 contains 14 residues. CDR3 amino acids: CASSLGTGQYEQYF. In nucleotides, the CDR3 is TGTGCCAGCTCCCTGGGAACAGGGCAATACGAGCAGTACTTC.

The chain recombines TRBV6-5 with TRBJ2-7; D might be TRBD2 (6 bases). The CDR3 loop spans 14 amino acids. CDR1 is MNHEY, CDR2 SVGAGI, per germline. Trimming took 8 bases from V and 2 from J, leaving 16 bases between them. CDR3 bases: TGTGCCAGCCGCAAGGCGGGAAATACCTACGAGCAGTACTTC. This translates into CASRKAGNTYEQYF.

This chain links TRBV5-6 with TRBJ1-2; TRBD1 agrees at 10 bases. CDR3 length: 15 amino acids. V gave up 4 bases and J gave up 2 bases; unmatched junction bases: 5. Per germline, CDR1 SGHDT and CDR2 YYEEEE. The CDR3 protein is CASSEPGQGNYGYTF. For the CDR3, the DNA is TGTGCCAGCAGCGAACCGGGACAGGGGAACTATGGCTACACCTTC.

The chain joins TRBV5-6 to TRBJ1-1; a possible D gene is TRBD1 (6 bases). The germline V and J ends were trimmed by 4 bases and 6 bases, with 16 bases remaining between them. The CDR3 totals 14 residues. Germline V gene data show CDR1 as SGHDT and CDR2 as YYEEEE. This CDR3 is CASSPLQGTAEAFF. The CDR3 DNA reads as TGTGCCAGCAGCCCGCTCCAGGGGACCGCTGAAGCTTTCTTT.